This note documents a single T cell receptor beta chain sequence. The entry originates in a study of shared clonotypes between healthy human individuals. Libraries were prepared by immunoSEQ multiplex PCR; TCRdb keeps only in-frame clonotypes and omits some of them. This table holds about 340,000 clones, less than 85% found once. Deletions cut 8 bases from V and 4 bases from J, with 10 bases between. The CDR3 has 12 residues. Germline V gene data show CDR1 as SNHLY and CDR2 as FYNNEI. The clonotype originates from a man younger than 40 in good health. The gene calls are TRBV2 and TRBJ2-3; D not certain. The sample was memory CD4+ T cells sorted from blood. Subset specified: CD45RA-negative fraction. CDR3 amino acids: CASSSEADTQYF. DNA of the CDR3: TGTGCCAGCTCGAGCGAGGCAGATACGCAGTATTTT.